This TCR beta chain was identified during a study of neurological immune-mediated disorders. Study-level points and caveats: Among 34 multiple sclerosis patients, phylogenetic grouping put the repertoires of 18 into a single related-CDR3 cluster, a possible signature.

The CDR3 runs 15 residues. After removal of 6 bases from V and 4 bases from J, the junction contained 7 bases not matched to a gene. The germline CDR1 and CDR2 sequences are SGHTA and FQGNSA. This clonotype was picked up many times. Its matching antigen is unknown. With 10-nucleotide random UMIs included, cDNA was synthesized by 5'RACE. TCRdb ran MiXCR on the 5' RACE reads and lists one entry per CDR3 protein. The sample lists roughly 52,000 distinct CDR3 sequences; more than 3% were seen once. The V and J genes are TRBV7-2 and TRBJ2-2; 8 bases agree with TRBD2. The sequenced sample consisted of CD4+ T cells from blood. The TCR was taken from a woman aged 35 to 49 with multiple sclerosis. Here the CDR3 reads CASSTGLAITGELFF. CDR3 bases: TGTGCCAGCAGTACCGGACTAGCAATCACCGGGGAGCTGTTTTTT.